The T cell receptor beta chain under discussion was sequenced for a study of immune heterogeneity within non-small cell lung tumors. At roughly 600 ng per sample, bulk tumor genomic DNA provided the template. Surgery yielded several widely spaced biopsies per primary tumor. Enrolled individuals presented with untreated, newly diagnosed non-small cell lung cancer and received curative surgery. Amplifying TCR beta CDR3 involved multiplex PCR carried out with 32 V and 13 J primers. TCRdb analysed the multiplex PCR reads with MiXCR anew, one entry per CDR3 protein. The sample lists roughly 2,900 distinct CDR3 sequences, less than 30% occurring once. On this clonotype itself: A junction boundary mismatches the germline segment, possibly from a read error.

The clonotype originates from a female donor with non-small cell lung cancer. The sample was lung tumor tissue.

The CDR3 is CASSVTGDSYSEQFF. CDR3 DNA sequence: TGTGCCAGCAGCGTGACAGGGGACTCCTACAGTGAGCAGTTCTTC. This sequence joins TRBV7-3 and TRBJ2-1; 8 positions agree with TRBD1. CDR3 size: 15 residues. Germline-derived CDR1 and CDR2 are SGHTA and FQGTGA.